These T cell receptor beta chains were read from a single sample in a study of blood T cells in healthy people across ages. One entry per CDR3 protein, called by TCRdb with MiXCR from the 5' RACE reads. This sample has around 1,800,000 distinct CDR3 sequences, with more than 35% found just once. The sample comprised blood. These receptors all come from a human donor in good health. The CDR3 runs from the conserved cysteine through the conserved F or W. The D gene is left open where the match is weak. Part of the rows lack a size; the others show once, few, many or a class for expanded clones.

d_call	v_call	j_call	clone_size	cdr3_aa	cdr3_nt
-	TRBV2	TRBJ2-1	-	CASIYLVAVNEQFF	TGTGCCAGCATTTATCTGGTGGCGGTCAATGAGCAGTTCTTC
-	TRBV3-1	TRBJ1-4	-	CASSQGRTVEKLFF	TGTGCCAGCAGCCAAGGAAGGACCGTTGAAAAACTGTTTTTT
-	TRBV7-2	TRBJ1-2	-	CASSLIYAGMSTEGYTF	TGTGCCAGCAGCTTAATCTACGCGGGGATGAGTACGGAAGGCTACACCTTC
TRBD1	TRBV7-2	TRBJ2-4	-	CASRSPGTGVSSNIQYF	TGTGCCAGCAGATCTCCCGGGACAGGTGTTTCCTCAAACATTCAGTACTTC
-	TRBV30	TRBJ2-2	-	CAWRLFANTGELFF	TGTGCCTGGAGACTGTTCGCGAACACCGGGGAGCTGTTTTTT
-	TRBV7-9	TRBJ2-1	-	CVSSLIPGQSSYNEQFF	TGTGTCAGCAGCTTAATTCCAGGCCAGAGCTCCTACAATGAGCAGTTCTTC
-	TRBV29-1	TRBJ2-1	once	CSVEGGILYNEQFF	TGCAGCGTTGAAGGCGGGATTCTTTACAATGAGCAGTTCTTC
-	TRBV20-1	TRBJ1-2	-	CSAIGGYGYTF	TGCAGTGCTATAGGGGGCTATGGCTACACCTTC
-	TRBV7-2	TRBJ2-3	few	CASSLGMVGTDTQYF	TGTGCCAGCAGCTTAGGTATGGTTGGCACAGATACGCAGTATTTT
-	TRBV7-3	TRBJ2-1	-	CASSLLESGYNEQFF	TGTGCCAGCAGCTTACTCGAGTCAGGCTACAATGAGCAGTTCTTC
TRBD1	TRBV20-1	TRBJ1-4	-	CSARGQGTTNEKLFF	TGCAGTGCTAGAGGACAGGGTACAACTAATGAAAAACTGTTTTTT
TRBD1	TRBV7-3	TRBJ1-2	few	CASSLYRGSGYTF	TGTGCCAGCAGCTTATACAGGGGAAGTGGCTACACCTTC
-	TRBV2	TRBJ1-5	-	CASSDLNSANQPQHF	TGTGCCAGCAGTGATCTGAACAGCGCGAATCAGCCCCAGCATTTT
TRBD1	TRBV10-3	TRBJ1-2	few	CAISGDRGFYGYTF	TGTGCCATCAGTGGCGACAGGGGGTTTTATGGCTACACCTTC
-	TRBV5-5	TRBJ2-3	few	CASRTDRAGTDTQYF	TGTGCCAGCAGGACCGACCGGGCCGGCACAGATACGCAGTATTTT
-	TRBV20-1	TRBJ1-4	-	CSARIGHTGPVSGKLFF	TGCAGTGCTAGGATAGGACATACGGGCCCCGTATCCGGGAAACTGTTTTTT
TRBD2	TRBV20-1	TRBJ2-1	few	CSAIGGSFLFF	TGCAGTGCAATCGGGGGGTCCTTCTTGTTCTTC
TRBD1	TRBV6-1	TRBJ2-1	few	CASRPGQGRVNEQFF	TGTGCCAGCAGACCGGGACAGGGAAGGGTCAATGAGCAGTTCTTC
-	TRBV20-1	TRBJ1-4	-	CSAQSPGGGWEKLFF	TGCAGTGCGCAGTCCCCCGGGGGAGGGTGGGAAAAACTGTTTTTT
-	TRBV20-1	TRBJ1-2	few	CSAPDGRNHGYTF	TGCAGTGCCCCCGATGGCAGAAACCATGGCTACACCTTC
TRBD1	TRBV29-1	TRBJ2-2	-	CSAGTGGTGELFF	TGCAGCGCTGGGACAGGCGGGACCGGGGAGCTGTTTTTT
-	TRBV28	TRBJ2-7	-	CASSLEVYLGPQGVEQYF	TGTGCCAGCAGTTTGGAAGTGTATCTCGGGCCTCAGGGTGTCGAGCAGTACTTC
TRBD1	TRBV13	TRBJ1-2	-	CASSLVPGQGARGYTF	TGTGCCAGCAGCTTAGTCCCAGGACAGGGGGCTCGGGGCTACACCTTC
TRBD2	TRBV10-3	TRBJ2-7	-	CAITSTSGAYEQYF	TGTGCCATCACCTCGACTAGCGGGGCCTACGAGCAGTACTTC
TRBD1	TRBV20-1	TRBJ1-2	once	CSARGTGRYTF	TGCAGTGCTAGAGGGACAGGGCGCTACACCTTC
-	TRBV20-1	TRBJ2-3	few	CSARGSGPDTQYF	TGCAGTGCTAGAGGATCAGGACCAGATACGCAGTATTTT
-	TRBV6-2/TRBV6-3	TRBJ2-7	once	CASSYSSGGSTYEQYF	TGTGCCAGCAGTTACTCAAGCGGTGGCAGCACCTACGAGCAGTACTTC
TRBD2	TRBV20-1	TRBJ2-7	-	CSAKTSGGNYEQYF	TGCAGTGCAAAAACTAGCGGGGGAAACTACGAGCAGTACTTC
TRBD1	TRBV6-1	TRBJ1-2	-	CASSEEPGQGSNGYTF	TGTGCCAGCAGTGAAGAACCGGGACAGGGGTCCAATGGCTACACCTTC
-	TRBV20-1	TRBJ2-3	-	CSARLELTDTQYF	TGCAGTGCTAGATTAGAGCTCACAGATACGCAGTATTTT
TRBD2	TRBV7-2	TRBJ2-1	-	CASSLGGGINNEQFF	TGTGCCAGCAGCTTAGGGGGGGGGATCAACAATGAGCAGTTCTTC
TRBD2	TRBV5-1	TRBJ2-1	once	CASSSGLEAYFSYNEQFF	TGCGCCAGCAGCTCCGGACTAGAAGCATATTTCTCCTACAATGAGCAGTTCTTC
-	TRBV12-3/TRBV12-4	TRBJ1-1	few	CASSFVSDGTEAFF	TGTGCCAGCAGTTTCGTGTCAGACGGTACTGAAGCTTTCTTT
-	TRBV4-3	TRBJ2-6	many	CASSQEGGIGANVLTF	TGCGCCAGCAGCCAAGAAGGGGGTATTGGGGCCAACGTCCTGACTTTC
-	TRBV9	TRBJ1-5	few	CASSKVGDNKQPQHF	TGTGCCAGCAGCAAAGTGGGGGATAACAAGCAGCCCCAGCATTTT
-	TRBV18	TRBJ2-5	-	CANSPRGETQYF	TGTGCCAACTCACCACGAGGAGAGACCCAGTACTTC
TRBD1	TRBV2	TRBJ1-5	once	CASRADRGMNQPQHF	TGTGCCAGCAGAGCCGACAGGGGAATGAATCAGCCCCAGCATTTT
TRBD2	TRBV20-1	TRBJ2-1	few	CSATGLAGGHEQFF	TGCAGTGCTACAGGACTAGCGGGGGGACATGAGCAGTTCTTC
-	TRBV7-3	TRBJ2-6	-	CASTIQHSLAGANVLTF	TGTGCCAGCACCATCCAACACAGCCTCGCTGGGGCCAACGTCCTGACTTTC
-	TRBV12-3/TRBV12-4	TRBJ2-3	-	CASITGPLSTDAQYF	TGTGCCAGTATCACAGGGCCCCTTAGCACAGATGCGCAGTATTTT
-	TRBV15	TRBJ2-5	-	CATSRDTGSNEQYF	TGTGCCACCAGCAGAGACACAGGGTCCAATGAGCAGTACTTC
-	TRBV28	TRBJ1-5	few	CASSLLVGNQPQHF	TGTGCCAGCAGTTTACTGGTGGGCAATCAGCCCCAGCATTTT
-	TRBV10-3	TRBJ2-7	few	CAISESMVALAVSWEQYF	TGTGCCATCAGTGAGTCGATGGTGGCGTTAGCGGTTTCTTGGGAGCAGTACTTC
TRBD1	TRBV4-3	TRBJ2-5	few	CASSQWTGGRYQETQYF	TGCGCCAGCAGCCAGTGGACAGGGGGTCGGTACCAAGAGACCCAGTACTTC
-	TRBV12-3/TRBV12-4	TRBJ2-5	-	CASSPPGGGYYQETQYF	TGTGCCAGCAGTCCTCCTGGCGGGGGCTATTACCAAGAGACCCAGTACTTC
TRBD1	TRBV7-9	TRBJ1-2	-	CASSDWTGYEFGYTF	TGTGCCAGCAGCGATTGGACAGGGTATGAGTTTGGCTACACCTTC
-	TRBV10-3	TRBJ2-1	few	CAISESRYSEQFF	TGTGCCATCAGTGAGTCGAGGTACTCTGAGCAGTTCTTC
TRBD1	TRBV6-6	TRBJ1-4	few	CASSYRGPEKLFF	TGTGCCAGCAGTTACAGGGGGCCTGAAAAACTGTTTTTT
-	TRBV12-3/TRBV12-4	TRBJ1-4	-	CASSFDRKELFF	TGTGCCAGCAGTTTCGACAGGAAGGAACTGTTTTTT
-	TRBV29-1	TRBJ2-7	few	CSVGVEGGLYKQYF	TGCAGCGTTGGAGTCGAGGGGGGACTTTACAAGCAGTACTTC
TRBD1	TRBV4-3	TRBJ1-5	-	CASSQRWGQLNQPQHF	TGCGCCAGCAGCCAGCGATGGGGACAGCTCAATCAGCCCCAGCATTTT
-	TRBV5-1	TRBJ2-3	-	CASSPEGPVGKDTQYF	TGCGCCAGTAGCCCCGAGGGTCCAGTCGGGAAAGATACGCAGTATTTT
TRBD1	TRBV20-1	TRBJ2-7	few	CSALRGPGYEQYF	TGCAGTGCCCTTAGGGGGCCCGGTTACGAGCAGTACTTC
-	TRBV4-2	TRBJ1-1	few	CASSQLFPRGGRYVFF	TGTGCCAGCAGCCAATTGTTCCCTCGAGGGGGGCGATATGTTTTCTTT
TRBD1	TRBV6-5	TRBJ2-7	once	CASRRTGVEQYF	TGTGCCAGCAGGCGGACAGGGGTTGAGCAGTACTTC
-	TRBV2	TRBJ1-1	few	CASSELGSEAFF	TGTGCCAGCAGTGAATTGGGTTCTGAAGCTTTCTTT
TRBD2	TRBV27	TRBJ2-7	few	CASNDLGGGSYEQYF	TGTGCCAGCAACGATTTGGGGGGGGGGTCCTACGAGCAGTACTTC
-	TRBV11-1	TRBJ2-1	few	CASSSTGMGYSYNEQFF	TGTGCCAGCAGCTCCACAGGGATGGGGTACTCCTACAATGAGCAGTTCTTC
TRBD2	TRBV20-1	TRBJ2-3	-	CSARSGGAGTQYF	TGCAGTGCTAGAAGCGGGGGGGCAGGTACGCAGTATTTT
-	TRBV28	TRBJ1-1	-	CASSPGGAGNTEAFF	TGTGCCAGCAGCCCCGGAGGGGCCGGGAACACTGAAGCTTTCTTT